Below, one TCR beta chain is given with its context. What it binds is unknown. The record originates from a study of T cells expressing NK-cell markers. Study overall: From sorted CD3+CD56+NKG2C+, CD3+CD56+NKG2C- and CD3+CD56-NKG2C+ T cells came the TCR beta repertoires. Among eight sequenced donors, seven carried HCMV seropositivity while one was seronegative.

It was by 5'RACE template switching with UMIs that TCR beta cDNA was made. TCRdb reanalyzed the 5' RACE reads and collapses them to one entry per CDR3 protein, without DNA. The table for this sample gives some 460,000 distinct CDR3 sequences. The CDR3 extends over 15 amino acids. Germline V CDR1 and CDR2: MNHEY, SVGEGT. Study-level findings and limits: Dominant NKG2C+ clonotypes accounted for roughly 1.0-7.0% of CD8+ T cells in about 6 donors.

This chain joins TRBV6-2 or TRBV6-3 and TRBJ1-4; as DNA is missing, the TRBD1 call by TCRdb cannot be tested. The clonotype comes from a woman aged 50 to 60 in good health. Sequenced sample: blood T cells: a sorted CD56 or NKG2C T cell subset, CD4+ or CD8+ T cells, or bulk PBMC T cells (not recorded which). CDR3 residues: CASAKPGQGNEKLFF.